These 17 T cell receptor beta chains were sequenced from one sample in a study of Graves' ophthalmopathy and Graves' hyperthyroidism. Amplification from RNA transcripts yielded the TCR beta CDR3 regions. The first-round RT-PCR employed HTBI primers together with the Qiagen OneStep RT-PCR kit. A multiplex PCR was then performed as the second round. TCRdb passed the multiplex PCR reads through MiXCR, listing each CDR3 protein once. The sample has 300,000 to 350,000 distinct CDR3 sequences, around a sixth seen once. Sequenced sample: peripheral blood. The origin of the receptors is an adult man with Graves' ophthalmopathy.

The chain has TRBV6-1 and TRBJ2-7; possible D gene TRBD1, 6 bases. The germline V and J ends were trimmed by 3 bases and 5 bases, with 14 bases remaining between them. Germline V gene lookup returns CDR1 MNHNS and CDR2 SASEGT. The CDR3 extends over 14 amino acids. As DNA, the CDR3 is TGTGCCAGCAGTGACCGAACAGGGAACGACGAGCAGTACTTC. Residues: CASSDRTGNDEQYF.

This clonotype was detected ten times or more. The J gene is TRBJ1-6, the V gene TRBV4-1; D call uncertain. CDR3 size: 16 residues. Germline CDR1 reads MGHRA; CDR2 reads YSYEKL. V lost 0 bases to trimming and J lost 10 bases, with 16 bases between them. CDR3 nucleotides: TGCGCCAGCAGCCAAGATCCTATTCCATGGGAATCACCCCTCCACTTT. Its protein product is CASSQDPIPWESPLHF.

This clonotype has a count of ten or more. This rearrangement joins TRBV2 to TRBJ2-2; D is uncertain. Trimming left V 3 bases short and J 5 bases short, with 7 bases between. The CDR3 totals 13 residues. In germline, CDR1 is SNHLY, CDR2 FYNNEI. DNA of the CDR3: TGTGCCAGCAGTGACTTGGGGACCGGGGAGCTGTTTTTT. As protein: CASSDLGTGELFF.

V is TRBV7-8 and J is TRBJ2-7; no clear D. This CDR3 has 15 residues. CDR1 SGHVS and CDR2 FQNEAQ come from the germline V gene. V shed 1 base and J shed 2 bases, with 12 bases lying between them. CDR3 sequence: CASSLEPDLAYEQYF. CDR3 bases: TGTGCCAGCAGCTTAGAGCCCGACCTAGCCTACGAGCAGTACTTC.

This clonotype was detected ten times or more. The V and J genes are TRBV11-2 and TRBJ1-2; no definite D call. Per germline, CDR1 SGHAT and CDR2 FQNNGV. This CDR3 has 15 residues. Trimming took 0 bases from V and 6 from J, leaving 14 bases between them. The CDR3 bases are TGTGCCAGCAGCTTAGAGGACGGACCCGGACATGGCTACACCTTC. The encoded protein is CASSLEDGPGHGYTF.

In this sample, this clonotype turned up a few times. The rearrangement joins TRBV7-2 to TRBJ1-6; D gene ambiguous. CDR3 length: 11 amino acids. The germline V and J ends were trimmed by 0 bases and 14 bases, with 5 bases remaining between them. The germline V gene has CDR1 SGHTA and CDR2 FQGNSA. The DNA for the CDR3 is TGTGCCAGCAGCTTAGCGTCAACCCTCCACTTT. Translated, it gives CASSLASTLHF. The whole variable domain, filled in from reference TRBV7-2 and TRBJ1-6, reads GAGVSQSPSNKVTEKGKDVELRCDPISGHTALYWYRQSLGQGLEFLIYFQGNSAPDKSGLPSDRFSAERTGGSVSTLTIQRTQQEDSAVYLCASSLASTLHFGNGTRLTVT.

This clonotype came up many times. This sequence joins TRBV6-5 and TRBJ1-2; D uncertain. The CDR3 is 11 residues long. Germline V lookup: CDR1 MNHEY, CDR2 SVGAGI. Trimming pared 8 bases from V and 6 bases from J, leaving 10 bases between. CDR3 in amino acids: CASYNENGYTF. In nucleotides, the CDR3 is TGTGCCAGCTATAATGAGAATGGCTACACCTTC.

The chain recombines TRBV6-2 or TRBV6-3 with TRBJ2-7; D perhaps matches TRBD1 (7 bases). V lost 7 bases to trimming and J lost 2 bases, with 27 bases between them. Germline V CDR1 and CDR2: MNHEY, SVGEGT. The CDR3 is 18 residues long. In DNA form, the CDR3 reads TGTGCCAGCAACGAGTACCAGGGGGTCGGGACTGGGACCTACGAGCAGTACTTC. Translation: CASNEYQGVGTGTYEQYF.

This clonotype was seen repeatedly, ten times or more. The chain carries TRBV7-2 and TRBJ1-2; D is possibly TRBD1 (6 bases). Per germline, CDR1 SGHTA and CDR2 FQGNSA. This CDR3 region has 14 residues. Trimming removed 2 bases from V and 4 bases from J, with 11 bases in between. The CDR3 protein is CASSLMSGAYGYTF. In nucleotides, the CDR3 is TGTGCCAGCAGCTTAATGTCAGGGGCCTATGGCTACACCTTC.

With respect to this clonotype: A much larger clone lies one base from this, so it may be a read error. This chain uses TRBV27 with TRBJ1-6; D is uncertain. Germline lookup yields CDR1 MNHEY and CDR2 SMNVEV (reference sequence). Trimming left V 7 bases short and J 4 bases short, with 14 bases between. There are 15 residues in the CDR3. CDR3 DNA sequence: TGTGCCAGCAAGCTGGACGTGGGATATAATTCACCCCTCCACTTT. As protein: CASKLDVGYNSPLHF.

This clonotype was detected many times. The chain combines TRBV7-9 with TRBJ1-1, with D tentatively TRBD1 (6 bases). Trimming removed 4 bases from V and 1 base from J, with 13 bases in between. Per the germline V gene, CDR1 is SEHNR and CDR2 is FQNEAQ (reference sequence). The CDR3 consists of 15 residues. CDR3 DNA: TGTGCCAGCAGCTCCCAACAACAGGGGAACACTGAAGCTTTCTTT. Its protein product is CASSSQQQGNTEAFF.

This clonotype was recorded at least ten times. The rearrangement joins TRBV4-2 to TRBJ1-2; tentatively, D is TRBD1 (5 bases). CDR3 length: 16 amino acids. V was pared by 0 bases and J by 0 bases, with 11 bases between. Germline CDR1 and CDR2: LGHNA and YNFKEQ. CDR3 sequence reads: CASSQDKRGANYGYTF. The CDR3 coding sequence is TGTGCCAGCAGCCAAGATAAAAGGGGAGCTAACTATGGCTACACCTTC.

Ten or more counts support this clonotype. V usage is TRBV13 and J usage is TRBJ1-1; D gene unclear. CDR1 is PRHDT, CDR2 FYEKMQ, per germline (reference sequence). The CDR3 length is 15 residues. The germline V and J ends were trimmed by 2 bases and 1 base, with 11 bases remaining between them. CDR3 residues: CASSLSFERNTEAFF. CDR3 nucleotides: TGTGCCAGCAGCTTATCGTTCGAGAGGAACACTGAAGCTTTCTTT.

The chain carries TRBV6-5 and TRBJ1-1, with a tentative D call TRBD1 (6 bases). CDR1 is MNHEY and CDR2 is SVGAGI in the germline V gene. This CDR3 is built from 14 residues. Trimming left V 2 bases short and J 4 bases short, with 11 bases between. CDR3 sequence: CASSYRGSSTEAFF. The CDR3 DNA follows: TGTGCCAGCAGTTACAGGGGGTCGAGCACTGAAGCTTTCTTT.

Ten or more counts support this clonotype. The chain uses TRBV12-3 or TRBV12-4 and TRBJ2-7, with D possibly matching TRBD1 (6 bases). The germline V and J ends were trimmed by 5 bases and 7 bases, with 12 bases remaining between them. The CDR3 is made up of 12 amino acids. The CDR3 nucleotides read TGTGCCAGCAGTGAACAGGGCCGGGAGCAGTACTTC. This sequence encodes CASSEQGREQYF.

The CDR3 is CASSPRQEFSYEQYF. The CDR3 DNA follows: TGTGCCAGCTCACCAAGGCAGGAGTTCTCCTACGAGCAGTACTTC. The V gene is TRBV18, the J gene TRBJ2-7, with D uncertain. The ends were cut back, 2 bases at V and 0 bases at J, with 11 bases in the middle. Germline loops: CDR1 KGHSH, CDR2 LQKENI. CDR3 length: 15 amino acids.

This clonotype appeared many times. At one of its ends the junction is not consistent with the germline gene, which may arise from a read error. The chain has TRBV20-1 and TRBJ2-7; a weak D match, TRBD2 (6 bases). The CDR3 spans 12 residues. Germline CDR1 and CDR2: DFQATT and SNEGSKA (reference sequence). The CDR3 protein is CSARVEPGLSLF. As DNA, the CDR3 is TGCAGTGCTAGAGTAGAACCGGGACTCAGTCTCTTC.